This is a list of T cell receptor beta chains from one sample in a study of T-cell reconstitution after alpha-beta-depleted transplantation in children. TCRdb re-derived calls from the PCR reads in MiXCR, one entry per CDR3 protein. There are about 70,000 distinct CDR3 sequences in the sample; about a tenth occur only once, and less than 15% lies in the top ten. Sequenced material: PBMCs, taken before TCRalphabeta/CD19-depleted stem cell transplant. Receptor source: a boy between 5 and 17 years old with acute myeloid leukemia, due to receive a stem cell transplant. Each CDR3 is given with its conserved first and last residue. Each record gives: CDR3 DNA, CDR3 protein, V gene, clone size, D gene, J gene. A D gene is named only where the DNA matches it firmly. The size field is filled for only some rows; it gives once, few, many or a size class.

DNA: TGTGCCAGCAGCCGCCTCGGGAGGGATGAGCAGTTCTTC; CDR3: CASSRLGRDEQFF; V: TRBV6-1; size: many; D: TRBD2; J: TRBJ2-1
DNA: TGTGCCAGCTCCCGCCGCGGGCAAACCTACGAGCAGTACTTC; CDR3: CASSRRGQTYEQYF; V: TRBV6-1; size: few; D: .; J: TRBJ2-7
DNA: TGTGCCTGCCCCAAAAGACAGGGAAATGGCTACACCTTC; CDR3: CACPKRQGNGYTF; V: TRBV30; size: .; D: TRBD1; J: TRBJ1-2
DNA: TGTGCCAGTAGTACCAAGGGTATTCAGCACTATGGCTACACCTTC; CDR3: CASSTKGIQHYGYTF; V: TRBV19; size: many; D: .; J: TRBJ1-2
DNA: TGTGCCAGCAGCTTGGACGGAAACTCCTACGAGCAGTACTTC; CDR3: CASSLDGNSYEQYF; V: TRBV5-4; size: many; D: .; J: TRBJ2-7
DNA: TGTGCCAGCTTACCATACACCGGGGAGCTGTTTTTT; CDR3: CASLPYTGELFF; V: TRBV2; size: once; D: .; J: TRBJ2-2
DNA: TGTGCCATACAGAGAGGGCAGGAGCAGTTCTTC; CDR3: CAIQRGQEQFF; V: TRBV28; size: many; D: .; J: TRBJ2-1
DNA: TGTGCCTGGACGACGACAGGGCTTTTCGAGACCCAGTACTTC; CDR3: CAWTTTGLFETQYF; V: TRBV30; size: .; D: TRBD1; J: TRBJ2-5
DNA: TGCGCCAGCAGCAGGGGACAGCCCCTGAACACTGAAGCTTTCTTT; CDR3: CASSRGQPLNTEAFF; V: TRBV5-1; size: many; D: TRBD1; J: TRBJ1-1
DNA: TGTGCCAGCAGCCACCTTGGGACAGAAAATCAGCCCCAGCATTTT; CDR3: CASSHLGTENQPQHF; V: TRBV4-2; size: .; D: TRBD1; J: TRBJ1-5
DNA: TGTGCCAGCAGCCACCCCGAGCGCCTGGGGCAGTACTTC; CDR3: CASSHPERLGQYF; V: TRBV7-6; size: many; D: .; J: TRBJ2-7
DNA: TGTGCCAGCAGTTTATATCCAGGCAGGAGCTATAATTCACCCCTCCACTTT; CDR3: CASSLYPGRSYNSPLHF; V: TRBV27; size: many; D: .; J: TRBJ1-6
DNA: TGTGCCAGCAGTCGGACCGGAGCAACCTACGAGCAGTACTTC; CDR3: CASSRTGATYEQYF; V: TRBV5-6; size: many; D: .; J: TRBJ2-7
DNA: TGTGCCAGCTCACCGACAGGATTCGAGCAGTACTTC; CDR3: CASSPTGFEQYF; V: TRBV18; size: many; D: .; J: TRBJ2-7
DNA: TGTGCCAGCAGCTCCGGCACAGAGGTTGATCAGCCCCAGCATTTT; CDR3: CASSSGTEVDQPQHF; V: TRBV12-3/TRBV12-4; size: many; D: .; J: TRBJ1-5
DNA: TGCAGTGCTAGAGATAAGCGGGGGACGGCAGATACGCAGTATTTT; CDR3: CSARDKRGTADTQYF; V: TRBV20-1; size: many; D: TRBD2; J: TRBJ2-3
DNA: TGTGCCAGCAGGGAGTGGGCAGGGTGGACCAATGAGCAGTTCTTC; CDR3: CASREWAGWTNEQFF; V: TRBV27; size: many; D: .; J: TRBJ2-1
DNA: TGTGCCAGCAGCAACGCGCCGGGACAGGGTTTCTATGGCTACACCTTC; CDR3: CASSNAPGQGFYGYTF; V: TRBV12-3/TRBV12-4; size: many; D: TRBD1; J: TRBJ1-2
DNA: TGTGCCAGCAGCCAAGAAACGGGGCGGGGGGTCACAGATACGCAGTATTTT; CDR3: CASSQETGRGVTDTQYF; V: TRBV4-2; size: many; D: TRBD2; J: TRBJ2-3
DNA: TGCAGTGCGACGGACGACAGGATCTACGAGCAGTACTTC; CDR3: CSATDDRIYEQYF; V: TRBV20-1; size: many; D: .; J: TRBJ2-7
DNA: TGCAGTGCTAGGGCGCTTGACAAGACCCCTTCTAACTATGGCTACACCTTC; CDR3: CSARALDKTPSNYGYTF; V: TRBV20-1; size: many; D: .; J: TRBJ1-2
DNA: TGTGCCAGCAGCCCAACCGGGACAGGGGATGGAACAGATACGCAGTATTTT; CDR3: CASSPTGTGDGTDTQYF; V: TRBV7-7; size: many; D: TRBD1; J: TRBJ2-3
DNA: TGTGCCAGCAGCTTCCTCCGGACAGGAGTATATGGCTACACCTTC; CDR3: CASSFLRTGVYGYTF; V: TRBV7-9; size: many; D: TRBD1; J: TRBJ1-2
DNA: TGTGCCAGTACGAGGCAGGGGGGACTAAATGAGCAGTTCTTC; CDR3: CASTRQGGLNEQFF; V: TRBV19; size: few; D: .; J: TRBJ2-1
DNA: TGTGCCAGCAGCTGGGAGAGGGGGCCCGTAGATACGCAGTATTTT; CDR3: CASSWERGPVDTQYF; V: TRBV7-9; size: many; D: TRBD1; J: TRBJ2-3
DNA: TGCAGCGTTGAAGGTCTACGGGCCACTGAAGCTTTCTTT; CDR3: CSVEGLRATEAFF; V: TRBV29-1; size: many; D: .; J: TRBJ1-1
DNA: TGTGCCAGCAGTCCGGCCCGGACTAGCGGGAGAGCTGAGCAGTTCTTC; CDR3: CASSPARTSGRAEQFF; V: TRBV12-3/TRBV12-4; size: many; D: TRBD2; J: TRBJ2-1
DNA: TGCGCCAGCAGGGACAGTTATTTGAACACTGAAGCTTTCTTT; CDR3: CASRDSYLNTEAFF; V: TRBV5-1; size: many; D: .; J: TRBJ1-1
DNA: TGTGCCAGCAGCTTAGCCGTCGGGGCGGCGGGCACTGAAGCTTTCTTT; CDR3: CASSLAVGAAGTEAFF; V: TRBV7-2; size: many; D: .; J: TRBJ1-1
DNA: TGTGCCAGCAGCGCAGGGGCAGGGGAACGGCATCAGCCCCAGCATTTT; CDR3: CASSAGAGERHQPQHF; V: TRBV4-2; size: .; D: .; J: TRBJ1-5
DNA: TGCAGCGTTGGGGGGACAGGGTCCTACGAGCAGTACTTC; CDR3: CSVGGTGSYEQYF; V: TRBV29-1; size: many; D: TRBD1; J: TRBJ2-7
DNA: TGCGCCAGCAGTGTTAAAAGGGCAACCGGGGAGCTGTTTTTT; CDR3: CASSVKRATGELFF; V: TRBV10-1; size: many; D: .; J: TRBJ2-2
DNA: TGCGCCAGCAGTCATAGCGGGGGGGCTGGGGAGACCCAGTACTTC; CDR3: CASSHSGGAGETQYF; V: TRBV23-1; size: .; D: TRBD2; J: TRBJ2-5
DNA: TGTGCCAGCAGCGGCCCGGGGTACAATGAGCAGTTCTTC; CDR3: CASSGPGYNEQFF; V: TRBV5-5; size: many; D: .; J: TRBJ2-1
DNA: TGTGCCAGTAGTAGATCGGGACCTAAAAGGGGAAATGAGCAGTTCTTC; CDR3: CASSRSGPKRGNEQFF; V: TRBV19; size: few; D: .; J: TRBJ2-1
DNA: TGTGCCAGCAGCCCCGGAGGTCTAGCGGGAGAAGAGACCCAGTACTTC; CDR3: CASSPGGLAGEETQYF; V: TRBV7-2; size: many; D: TRBD2; J: TRBJ2-5
DNA: TGCAGCGCAAGATTTTCCGGGGAGCTGTTTTTT; CDR3: CSARFSGELFF; V: TRBV29-1; size: many; D: .; J: TRBJ2-2
DNA: TGTGCCAGCAGGCCAACAGGGAAGGGCGATCAGCCCCAGCATTTT; CDR3: CASRPTGKGDQPQHF; V: TRBV6-5; size: many; D: .; J: TRBJ1-5
DNA: TGCGCCAGCAGCTCGAGACATAACACCGGGGAGCTGTTTTTT; CDR3: CASSSRHNTGELFF; V: TRBV5-1; size: many; D: .; J: TRBJ2-2
DNA: TGTGCCAGCAGCTTGGGTGGGGGCTCTAGCAATCAGCCCCAGCATTTT; CDR3: CASSLGGGSSNQPQHF; V: TRBV5-6; size: many; D: .; J: TRBJ1-5
DNA: TGTGCCAGCGCCGAGGGTCATCAGCCCCAGCATTTT; CDR3: CASAEGHQPQHF; V: TRBV12-3/TRBV12-4; size: many; D: .; J: TRBJ1-5
DNA: TGTGCCAGCAGCTTAGTAGGGTTTCCAGATACGCAGTATTTT; CDR3: CASSLVGFPDTQYF; V: TRBV7-8; size: many; D: .; J: TRBJ2-3
DNA: TGCAGCCCAGTGGGCGGGAGGGATGGAGAGCAGTTCTTC; CDR3: CSPVGGRDGEQFF; V: TRBV29-1; size: .; D: TRBD2; J: TRBJ2-1
DNA: TGCAGTGCTGATAATATAGCGGGTTACGAGCAGTACTTC; CDR3: CSADNIAGYEQYF; V: TRBV20-1; size: few; D: TRBD2; J: TRBJ2-7
DNA: TGCAGCGTTCGTTGGGGGGGGGTACGAGAGACCCAGTACTTC; CDR3: CSVRWGGVRETQYF; V: TRBV29-1; size: .; D: TRBD2; J: TRBJ2-5
DNA: TGTGCCAGCAGGTGGTCAGAGAATAGCAATCAGCCCCAGCATTTT; CDR3: CASRWSENSNQPQHF; V: TRBV2; size: once; D: .; J: TRBJ1-5
DNA: TGCAGTGCTCGAGGACCGGGGACCGGGGAGCTGTTTTTT; CDR3: CSARGPGTGELFF; V: TRBV20-1; size: many; D: .; J: TRBJ2-2
DNA: TGCAGCGGGAGAGCCCCGGGGGAGAAAGTAGTGAATGAGCAGTTCTTC; CDR3: CSGRAPGEKVVNEQFF; V: TRBV29-1; size: many; D: .; J: TRBJ2-1
DNA: TGTGCCAGCAGTTTTTGGGGAAGCAATCAGCCCCAGCATTTT; CDR3: CASSFWGSNQPQHF; V: TRBV28; size: .; D: .; J: TRBJ1-5
DNA: TGCGCCAGCAGCCACGACAGTGGACAGGATGGCTACACCTTC; CDR3: CASSHDSGQDGYTF; V: TRBV5-1; size: many; D: TRBD1; J: TRBJ1-2